This T cell receptor (beta chain) derives from a study of tumor-infiltrating lymphocytes in primary liver carcinoma. From approximately 450 ng total RNA, TCR beta cDNA was generated with a primer in the constant region. Slightly modified ARM-PCR served as the procedure for the TCR beta libraries. These libraries came from three rounds of nested multiplex PCR. The first two PCR rounds used TRBV1-TRBV30 forward primers with a C-beta reverse primer, nine to eleven cycles each. TCRdb re-derived calls from the multiplex PCR reads in MiXCR, one entry per CDR3 protein. The sample consists of 310,000 or so distinct CDR3 sequences, nearly 60% of them appearing once. Study-wide points: It was tumor-adjacent and tumor-blood pairs that overlapped less than tumor region pairs did.

CDR3 length: 11 amino acids. Per germline, CDR1 SGHNT and CDR2 YYREEE (reference sequence). The blood RNA (from unsorted whole blood) was obtained, and germline DNA was also extracted. As to this clonotype: Its antigen is currently unknown. The junction departs from germline at one end; a sequencing error may be responsible.

The TCR originated in a woman aged 30 to 39 with primary liver carcinoma and hepatitis B virus infection. Input material: peripheral blood. V and J are TRBV5-4 and TRBJ2-2; D could derive from TRBD1 or TRBD2 (5 bases each). The CDR3, as DNA: TGTGCCAACGGCCCGCCCGGGGACCTGTTTTTT. It codes for CANGPPGDLFF.